This TCR beta chain was documented in a study of vaccination and CD4 T cells after COVID-19. Study-wide context: Six males and four females, two of them Hispanic, were enrolled as convalescents.

This sample's treatment: approximately 11-day PBMC culture with coronavirus spike peptide pools or control peptides (ViraFEST assay). Fresh IL-2 medium replaced half the culture medium on days 3 and 7. As regards this clonotype: The antigen is unknown.

The V end was cut by 1 base, the J end by 15 bases, with 15 bases between. CDR3 length equals 13 residues. Germline loops: CDR1 SGHTA, CDR2 FQGNSA. Sequenced with the Oncomine TCR Beta short-read assay was DNA taken from cultured CD4+ T cells. TCRdb re-called the PCR reads with MiXCR, one entry per CDR3 protein. The table includes about 13,000 distinct CDR3 sequences, just under 75% detected once. V is TRBV7-2 and J is TRBJ1-4, with D possibly matching TRBD1 (6 bases). Sequenced sample: CD4+ T cells from blood, cultured in vitro. The receptor was derived from a human donor who had recovered from COVID-19. CDR3 DNA sequence: TGTGCCAGCAGCTTAGGGCCAGGGGAATTCGTGTTTTTT. The encoded protein is CASSLGPGEFVFF.